The text below deals with one T cell receptor (beta chain). Antigen specificity is unknown. The trim removed 4 bases at V and 4 bases at J, leaving 6 bases unmatched. The CDR3 spans 15 residues. CDR1 and CDR2 from the germline V gene are SGHKS and YYEKEE (reference sequence). The source of the sample is a study of neoadjuvant nivolumab and ipilimumab in lung cancer. Study observations and caveats: Only a small number of samples underwent TCR sequencing.

Assay: immunoSEQ multiplex PCR; the TCRdb copy retains only in-frame clones and omits some. The table includes under 15,000 clones, around 95% detected once. The receptor was isolated from an adult with non-small cell lung cancer. The V call is TRBV5-5, the J call TRBJ2-5; TRBD1 matches at 11 bases. The starting material was peripheral blood, obtained after neoadjuvant nivolumab, alone or with ipilimumab, at or shortly before surgery. The DNA for the CDR3 is TGTGCCAGCAGCGACAGGACAGGGGGCGGAGAGACCCAGTACTTC. The encoded protein is CASSDRTGGGETQYF.